This T cell receptor beta chain emerged from a study of T cells in Graves' hyperthyroidism and ophthalmopathy. Study outcomes and limitations: Ophthalmopathy was identified by the model a median about 6.8 months ahead of onset.

A note on this clonotype: Antigen unknown.

V lost 3 bases to trimming and J lost 6 bases, with 15 bases between them. This CDR3 has 15 residues. Individuals with ophthalmopathy presented a Clinical Activity Score of at least 3, a NOSPECS grade of at least 4 and a duration under 3 months. The authors took PBMCs from 7.5 to 10 ml fresh peripheral blood. Regions amplified from RNA transcripts were the TCR beta CDR3 regions. TCR CDR3 underwent first-round RT-PCR with the HTBI primer set. TCRdb reprocessed the multiplex PCR reads with MiXCR, giving one entry per CDR3 protein. The data hold 500,000 to 650,000 distinct CDR3 sequences, with roughly 21% observed a single time.

Specimen: blood. The V call is TRBV12-3 or TRBV12-4, the J call TRBJ2-1; D is unclear. This clonotype was obtained from a man aged 35 to 55 with Graves' ophthalmopathy. The CDR3: CASSFHGPQSNEQFF. Here the CDR3 DNA reads TGTGCCAGCAGTTTCCACGGACCCCAAAGCAATGAGCAGTTCTTC.